The 27 T cell receptor beta chains given below trace back to one sample, sequenced in a study of stem cell transplantation in POMP-related autoinflammatory disease. Only in-frame clones appear in the TCRdb table, and some are missing; sequencing was by immunoSEQ multiplex PCR. The sample holds some 840 clones; about 76% are singletons and the top ten take roughly a tenth. The sequencing used Tregs from PBMCs, collected after stem cell transplantation. Receptors originate from a human patient with POMP-related autoinflammation and immune dysregulation (PRAID). Part of the T cells may come from the graft donor.

The V call is TRBV28, the J call TRBJ1-1; the D is unclear. The germline CDR1 and CDR2 sequences are MDHEN and SYDVKM. Trimming left V 5 bases short and J 3 bases short, with 13 bases between. This CDR3 has 14 amino acids. The DNA of the CDR3 is TGTGCCAGCAGTGTAGAGGTGGGTGACACTGAAGCTTTCTTT. It translates to CASSVEVGDTEAFF. The full variable domain, completed using reference TRBV28 and TRBJ1-1, is DVKVTQSSRYLVKRTGEKVFLECVQDMDHENMFWYRQDPGLGLRLIYFSYDVKMKEKGDIPEGYSVSREKKERFSLILESASTNQTSMYLCASSVEVGDTEAFFGQGTRLTVV.

The rearrangement joins TRBV5-3 to TRBJ1-5; 9 bases line up with TRBD1. TRBV5-3 is an ORF; its function is uncertain. The CDR3 length is 14 residues. Trimming took 5 bases from V and 3 from J; bases not matched to a gene: 3. The CDR3 sequence: CARSGTGYNQPQHF. The CDR3 nucleotides are TGTGCCAGAAGTGGGACAGGGTACAATCAGCCCCAGCATTTT.

The chain employs TRBV18 and TRBJ2-1; 7 bases fit TRBD2. The germline V gene has CDR1 KGHSH and CDR2 LQKENI. The CDR3 extends over 15 amino acids. The junction had 8 bases not matched to a gene; V was cut back by 6 bases and J by 3 bases. The CDR3 sequence is CASSPVGRDYNEQFF. The CDR3 DNA reads TGTGCCAGCTCTCCCGTAGGGAGGGACTACAATGAGCAGTTCTTC.

CDR3 sequence reads: CASSLAGPIHYEQYF. DNA of the CDR3: TGTGCCAGCAGCCTAGCGGGGCCGATCCACTACGAGCAGTACTTC. This chain links TRBV5-5 with TRBJ2-7; the match to TRBD2 covers 9 bases. The CDR3 consists of 15 residues. The junction had 8 bases not matched to a gene; V was cut back by 4 bases and J by 3 bases. Looked up from germline, CDR1 is SGHKS and CDR2 is YYEKEE (reference sequence). The complete variable domain, with remaining parts taken from reference TRBV5-5 and TRBJ2-7, reads DAGVTQSPTHLIKTRGQQVTLRCSPISGHKSVSWYQQVLGQGPQFIFQYYEKEERGRGNFPDRFSARQFPNYSSELNVNALLLGDSALYLCASSLAGPIHYEQYFGPGTRLTVT.

This clone was found a few times. The chain has TRBV3-1 (or the pseudogene TRBV3-2) and TRBJ2-7, with a possible D match to TRBD1 (6 bases). CDR1 is LGHDT, CDR2 YNNKEL, per germline (reference sequence). With 0 bases removed from V and 2 bases from J, the gap between germline ends came to 17 bases. The length of the CDR3 is 17 residues. CDR3 bases: TGTGCCAGCAGCCAAGATTTGCGCAGGGGTCGGGCCTACGAGCAGTACTTC. It encodes CASSQDLRRGRAYEQYF.

The chain couples TRBV28 to TRBJ2-1, with 8 bases that match TRBD2. This CDR3 has 16 amino acids. The germline gives CDR1 MDHEN, CDR2 SYDVKM. V lost 6 bases and J lost 1; bases outside the gene matches: 8. For the CDR3, the DNA is TGTGCCAGCAGAACCCTAGCGGGCGGGTCCTACAATGAGCAGTTCTTC. It yields the protein CASRTLAGGSYNEQFF.

This clone was detected only a few times. The chain carries TRBV19 and TRBJ2-5; the D is unclear. Trimming removed 3 bases at V and 1 base at J, with 6 bases between. The CDR3 loop spans 13 amino acids. Germline V gene lookup returns CDR1 LNHDA and CDR2 SQIVND (reference sequence). This chain's CDR3 is CASSIQAQETQYF. In DNA form, the CDR3 reads TGTGCCAGTAGTATCCAGGCCCAAGAGACCCAGTACTTC.

The genes are TRBV3-1 (or the pseudogene TRBV3-2) and TRBJ2-4, with no clear D. V was trimmed by 5 bases and J by 4 bases, leaving 24 bases between them. The length of the CDR3 is 18 residues. Germline lookup yields CDR1 LGHDT and CDR2 YNNKEL (reference sequence). DNA for the CDR3: TGTGCCAGCAGCGGAATTGATCCCATTTGGCAAAGAAAAAACATTCAGTACTTC. Translated: CASSGIDPIWQRKNIQYF.

This rearrangement joins TRBV18 to TRBJ1-5; D gene uncertain. Between the trimmed V and J ends, which lost 2 bases and 5 bases, there was a span of 4 bases. The CDR3 sequence is 12 residues long. CDR1 KGHSH and CDR2 LQKENI come from the germline V gene. CDR3 residues: CASSPSDQPQHF. The CDR3 region has the DNA TGTGCCAGCTCACCAAGCGATCAGCCCCAGCATTTT.

The chain couples TRBV2 to TRBJ2-7; TRBD2 might be the D (5 bases). The CDR3 length is 12 residues. Per germline, CDR1 SNHLY and CDR2 FYNNEI. V dropped 4 bases and J dropped 6 bases, with 10 bases sitting between them. CDR3 protein: CASSVQLAEQYF. The CDR3 nucleotides read TGTGCCAGCAGTGTACAGCTAGCCGAGCAGTACTTC.

V usage is TRBV18 and J usage is TRBJ2-3; 10 nucleotides align to TRBD1. V lost 6 bases, J lost 3 bases, and 6 bases stayed unmatched. The CDR3 is 15 amino acids. Germline V gene sequence: CDR1 KGHSH, CDR2 LQKENI. CDR3 region: CASSPGQGFTDTQYF. CDR3 DNA: TGTGCCAGCTCGCCGGGACAGGGGTTTACAGATACGCAGTATTTT.

The J gene is TRBJ2-1, the V gene TRBV9, with TRBD2 matching 12 bases. Trimming cost V 0 bases and J 4 bases; bases outside gene matches: 2. Germline CDR1 reads SGDLS; CDR2 reads YYNGEE. The CDR3 length is 16 residues. The CDR3, as DNA: TGTGCCAGCAGCGTAGTTACTAGCGGGGGGTACAATGAGCAGTTCTTC. This translates into CASSVVTSGGYNEQFF.

V and J are TRBV4-1 and TRBJ2-7; no definite D call. V was shortened by 0 bases and J by 3 bases, with 15 bases between the two germline ends. From germline, CDR1 is MGHRA and CDR2 YSYEKL. This CDR3 is built from 16 residues. The CDR3 bases are TGCGCCAGCAGCCAAGATGGTTGGGGTTCGGGCTACGAGCAGTACTTC. Its protein product is CASSQDGWGSGYEQYF.

V and J are TRBV28 and TRBJ1-1; TRBD1 might be the D (5 bases). Looked up from germline, CDR1 is MDHEN and CDR2 is SYDVKM. This CDR3 is 13 amino acids long. V lost 3 bases and J lost 8, with 13 bases in between. CDR3 nucleotide sequence: TGTGCCAGCAGTTTCTCAGGGTCCCCGGAAGCTTTCTTT. This encodes CASSFSGSPEAFF. The variable domain in full, with the rest retrieved from reference TRBV28 and TRBJ1-1, is DVKVTQSSRYLVKRTGEKVFLECVQDMDHENMFWYRQDPGLGLRLIYFSYDVKMKEKGDIPEGYSVSREKKERFSLILESASTNQTSMYLCASSFSGSPEAFFGQGTRLTVV.

The chain employs TRBV6-5 and TRBJ2-3; TRBD2 matches at 10 bases. The germline V gene encodes CDR1 MNHEY and CDR2 SVGAGI. The J segment lost 3 bases and the V segment lost 8 bases, leaving 11 bases of the junction unmatched. The CDR3 has 16 amino acids. The CDR3 bases are TGTGCCAGCCGTTTTTTAGCGGGAGGAATAACAGATACGCAGTATTTT. It yields the protein CASRFLAGGITDTQYF.

This clone was seen a single time. This chain joins TRBV6-4 and TRBJ2-1, with 8 bases aligning to TRBD2. The CDR3 runs 16 residues. The J segment lost 3 bases and the V segment lost 6 bases, leaving 10 bases of the junction unmatched. Looked up from germline, CDR1 is MRHNA and CDR2 is SNTAGT. CDR3 sequence reads: CASSPYGTSGYNEQFF. CDR3 in DNA: TGTGCCAGCAGCCCGTACGGAACTAGCGGCTACAATGAGCAGTTCTTC.

The chain employs TRBV18 and TRBJ2-3; TRBD2 agrees at 11 bases. The CDR3 covers 18 residues. CDR1 is KGHSH, CDR2 LQKENI, per germline. Trimming removed 0 bases from V and 0 bases from J; junction bases left unmatched: 5. The CDR3 DNA sequence: TGTGCCAGCTCACCACCGCGGGGACTAGCGGTTAGCACAGATACGCAGTATTTT. This gives the protein CASSPPRGLAVSTDTQYF.

The chain recombines TRBV6-5 with TRBJ2-7, with 7 nucleotides matching TRBD2. The CDR3 is made up of 14 amino acids. V was pared by 0 bases and J by 4 bases, with 3 bases of the junction left unmatched. The germline V gene has CDR1 MNHEY and CDR2 SVGAGI. CDR3 protein: CASSYSSGMYEQYF. CDR3 DNA sequence: TGTGCCAGCAGTTACTCGAGCGGGATGTACGAGCAGTACTTC.

This clone was seen a single time. J is TRBJ2-2 and V is TRBV24-1; D may match TRBD1 or TRBD2 (5 bases each). The CDR3 sequence is 16 residues long. CDR1 is KGHDR and CDR2 is SFDVKD in the germline V gene. V was shortened by 1 base and J by 4 bases, with 12 bases between the two germline ends. The CDR3 is CATSDLPGTGTGELFF. In DNA form, the CDR3 reads TGTGCCACCAGTGATTTACCAGGGACGGGCACCGGGGAGCTGTTTTTT.

V usage is TRBV9 and J usage is TRBJ1-5; the D gene is possibly TRBD1 (5 bases). The CDR3 sequence is 13 residues long. V lost 4 bases, J lost 4 bases, and 9 bases lay in between. The germline CDR1 and CDR2 sequences are SGDLS and YYNGEE. CDR3 residues: CASSFGGNQPQHF. The DNA for the CDR3 is TGTGCCAGCAGCTTTGGGGGGAATCAGCCCCAGCATTTT.

This rearrangement joins TRBV6-5 to TRBJ2-7; D is possibly TRBD2 (5 bases). CDR1 MNHEY and CDR2 SVGAGI come from the germline V gene. Trimming shortened V by 2 bases and J by 2 bases, and 13 bases separated the two germline ends. CDR3 length: 15 amino acids. The CDR3 spells CASSYGPNGAYEQYF. CDR3 bases: TGTGCCAGCAGTTACGGTCCCAACGGGGCCTACGAGCAGTACTTC.

The genes are TRBV23-1 and TRBJ1-1; D is undetermined. TRBV23-1 is an open reading frame whose function is uncertain. This CDR3 contains 20 residues. Trimming removed 4 bases at V and 0 bases at J, with 27 bases between. CDR3 coding DNA: TGCGCCAGCAGTCGTAACTTATGCCGAGGTATTACGCCTATGAACACTGAAGCTTTCTTT. Amino acids: CASSRNLCRGITPMNTEAFF.

This clone occurred once. V and J are TRBV7-9 and TRBJ2-3, with a possible D match to TRBD1 (6 bases). The CDR3 has 15 residues. The V and J ends lost 6 bases and 3 bases respectively, with 16 bases between them. Germline CDR1 SEHNR, CDR2 FQNEAQ (reference sequence). CDR3 loop: CASRTGKISTDTQYF. The CDR3 region has the DNA TGTGCCAGCAGAACAGGGAAAATAAGTACAGATACGCAGTATTTT.

V is TRBV5-1 and J is TRBJ2-3, with 8 bases lining up with TRBD1. Losses at the gene ends were 4 bases for V and 6 bases for J; bases not matched to a gene: 7. CDR3 length: 14 amino acids. Germline lookup yields CDR1 SGHRS and CDR2 YFSETQ. The CDR3 nucleotides are TGCGCCAGCAGCCGACGGACAGGGACGGATACGCAGTATTTT. Its translation: CASSRRTGTDTQYF.

This chain connects TRBV5-1 to TRBJ1-2, with a weak D call TRBD1 (6 bases). Germline V CDR1 and CDR2: SGHRS, YFSETQ. This CDR3 has 14 amino acids. V lost 4 bases, J lost 7 bases, and 17 bases lay in between. CDR3 region: CASSTAGQSGGYTF. CDR3 coding DNA: TGCGCCAGCAGCACAGCCGGACAGAGTGGTGGCTACACCTTC. The full variable domain, rest sourced from reference TRBV5-1 and TRBJ1-2, is KAGVTQTPRYLIKTRGQQVTLSCSPISGHRSVSWYQQTPGQGLQFLFEYFSETQRNKGNFPGRFSGRQFSNSRSEMNVSTLELGDSALYLCASSTAGQSGGYTFGSGTRLTVV.

V usage is TRBV18 and J usage is TRBJ1-5; TRBD1 is a possible D gene (5 bases). CDR1 is KGHSH and CDR2 is LQKENI in the germline V gene. With 3 bases removed from V and 4 bases from J, the gap between germline ends came to 7 bases. The CDR3 length is 13 residues. The CDR3 DNA is TGTGCCAGCTCACCTGAGGGGAATCAGCCCCAGCATTTT. Translating it yields CASSPEGNQPQHF.

This rearrangement joins TRBV5-1 to TRBJ1-1; D not resolved. In germline, CDR1 is SGHRS, CDR2 YFSETQ. The CDR3 has 14 amino acids. Trimming stripped 3 bases from V and 5 bases from J, with 14 bases between. CDR3: CASSSSGEWTEAFF. The DNA of the CDR3 is TGCGCCAGCAGCTCCTCCGGAGAATGGACTGAAGCTTTCTTT.